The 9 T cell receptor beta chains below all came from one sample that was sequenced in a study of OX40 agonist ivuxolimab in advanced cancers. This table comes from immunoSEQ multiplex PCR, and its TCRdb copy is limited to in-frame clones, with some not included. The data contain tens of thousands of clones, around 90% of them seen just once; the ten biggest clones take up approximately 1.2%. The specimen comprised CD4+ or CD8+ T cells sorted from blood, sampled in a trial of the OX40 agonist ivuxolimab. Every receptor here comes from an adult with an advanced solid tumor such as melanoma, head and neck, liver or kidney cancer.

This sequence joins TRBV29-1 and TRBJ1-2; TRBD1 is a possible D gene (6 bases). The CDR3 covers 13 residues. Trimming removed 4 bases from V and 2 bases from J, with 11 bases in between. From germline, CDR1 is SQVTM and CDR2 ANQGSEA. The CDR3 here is CSVVDSSNYGYTF. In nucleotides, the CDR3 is TGCAGCGTTGTGGACAGCTCCAACTATGGCTACACCTTC.

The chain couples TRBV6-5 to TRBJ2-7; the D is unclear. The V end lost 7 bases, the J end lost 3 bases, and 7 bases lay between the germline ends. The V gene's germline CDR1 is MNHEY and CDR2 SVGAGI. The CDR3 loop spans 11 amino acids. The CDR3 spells CASIGYYEQYF. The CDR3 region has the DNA TGTGCCAGCATTGGCTACTACGAGCAGTACTTC.

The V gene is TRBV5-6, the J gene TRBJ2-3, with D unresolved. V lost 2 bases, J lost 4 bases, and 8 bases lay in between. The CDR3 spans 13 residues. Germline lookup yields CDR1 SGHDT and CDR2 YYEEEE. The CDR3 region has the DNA TGTGCCAGCAGCTTTAGTGAATCAGATACGCAGTATTTT. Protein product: CASSFSESDTQYF.

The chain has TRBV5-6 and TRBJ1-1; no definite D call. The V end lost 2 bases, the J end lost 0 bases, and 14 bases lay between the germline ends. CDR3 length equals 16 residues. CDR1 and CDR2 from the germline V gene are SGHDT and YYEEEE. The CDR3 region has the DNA TGTGCCAGCAGCTTCACAGAGGGCAGATTGAACACTGAAGCTTTCTTT. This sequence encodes CASSFTEGRLNTEAFF.

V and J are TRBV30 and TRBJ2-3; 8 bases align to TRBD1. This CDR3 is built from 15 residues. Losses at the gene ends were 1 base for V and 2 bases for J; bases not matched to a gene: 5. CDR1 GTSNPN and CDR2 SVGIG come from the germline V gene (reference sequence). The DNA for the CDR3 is TGTGCCTGGAGTGGGACAGGGATATCCACAGATACGCAGTATTTT. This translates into CAWSGTGISTDTQYF.

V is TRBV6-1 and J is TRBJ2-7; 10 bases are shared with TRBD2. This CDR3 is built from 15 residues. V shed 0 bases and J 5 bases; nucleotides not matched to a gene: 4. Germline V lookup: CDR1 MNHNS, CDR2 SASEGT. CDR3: CASSEAGAGGHEQYF. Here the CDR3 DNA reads TGTGCCAGCAGTGAAGCGGGAGCGGGAGGGCACGAGCAGTACTTC.

The chain's CDR3 is CASSPTIATSYEQYF. As DNA, the CDR3 is TGTGCCAGCAGCCCCACCATAGCGACCTCCTACGAGCAGTACTTC. V is TRBV5-5 and J is TRBJ2-7; possible D gene TRBD2, 5 bases. Germline V gene lookup returns CDR1 SGHKS and CDR2 YYEKEE (reference sequence). The CDR3 totals 15 residues. Trimming shortened V by 4 bases and J by 0 bases, and 14 bases separated the two germline ends.

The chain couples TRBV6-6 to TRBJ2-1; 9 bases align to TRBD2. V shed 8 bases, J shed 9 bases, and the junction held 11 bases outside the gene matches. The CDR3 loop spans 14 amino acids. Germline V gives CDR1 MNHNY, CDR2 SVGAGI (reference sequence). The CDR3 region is CASSPGLARAEQFF. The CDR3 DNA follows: TGTGCCAGCTCCCCGGGACTAGCACGAGCTGAGCAGTTCTTC.

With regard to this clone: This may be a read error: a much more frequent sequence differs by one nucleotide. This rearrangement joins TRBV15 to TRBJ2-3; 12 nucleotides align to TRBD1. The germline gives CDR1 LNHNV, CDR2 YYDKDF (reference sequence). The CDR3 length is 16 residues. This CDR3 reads CATGRAGQGAADTQYF. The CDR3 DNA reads TGTGCCACCGGCAGAGCGGGACAGGGGGCCGCAGATACGCAGTATTTT.